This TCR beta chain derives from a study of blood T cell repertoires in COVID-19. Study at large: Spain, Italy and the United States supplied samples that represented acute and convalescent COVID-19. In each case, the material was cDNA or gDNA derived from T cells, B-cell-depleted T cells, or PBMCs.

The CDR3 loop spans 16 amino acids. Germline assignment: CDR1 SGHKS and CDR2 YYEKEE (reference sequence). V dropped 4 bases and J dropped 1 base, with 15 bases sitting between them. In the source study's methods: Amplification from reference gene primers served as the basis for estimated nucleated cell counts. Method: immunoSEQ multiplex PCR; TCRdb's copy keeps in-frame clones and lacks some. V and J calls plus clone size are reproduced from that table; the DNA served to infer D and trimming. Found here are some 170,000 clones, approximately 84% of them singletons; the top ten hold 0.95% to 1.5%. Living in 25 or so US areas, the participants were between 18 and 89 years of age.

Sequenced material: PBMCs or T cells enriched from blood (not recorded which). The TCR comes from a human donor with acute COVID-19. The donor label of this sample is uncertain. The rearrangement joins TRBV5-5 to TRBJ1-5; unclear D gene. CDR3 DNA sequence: TGTGCCAGCAGCACGTACGGGGAACCGAGCAATCAGCCCCAGCATTTT. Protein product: CASSTYGEPSNQPQHF.